Shown below are 26 T cell receptor beta chains from a single sample sequenced in a study of T cells in Graves' hyperthyroidism and ophthalmopathy. There were TCR beta CDR3 regions amplified from RNA transcripts. The HTBI set primed first-round TCR CDR3 RT-PCR. TCRdb processed the multiplex PCR reads anew with MiXCR; each CDR3 protein has one entry. The sample has a few hundred thousand distinct CDR3 sequences, over 11% seen once. The sequenced sample consisted of blood. The receptors stem from a woman in her 30s with Graves' hyperthyroidism that later progressed to Graves' ophthalmopathy.

This clonotype was detected many times. J is TRBJ1-1 and V is TRBV6-1; no definite D call. CDR1 is MNHNS and CDR2 is SASEGT in the germline V gene. With 1 base removed from V and 0 bases from J, the gap between germline ends came to 9 bases. The CDR3 contains 15 residues. CDR3 protein: CASSEGRRVNTEAFF. CDR3 DNA: TGTGCCAGCAGTGAAGGTCGGCGGGTGAACACTGAAGCTTTCTTT.

Ten or more counts support this clonotype. CDR3 residues: CASSLYGELFF. CDR3 sequence (DNA): TGTGCCAGCAGTTTATACGGGGAGCTGTTTTTT. The chain links TRBV28 to TRBJ2-2, with D hard to call. The CDR3 has 11 residues. Between the trimmed V and J ends, which lost 1 base and 7 bases, there was a span of 1 base. The germline CDR1 and CDR2 sequences are MDHEN and SYDVKM. The entire variable domain, with the rest obtained from reference TRBV28 and TRBJ2-2, is as follows: DVKVTQSSRYLVKRTGEKVFLECVQDMDHENMFWYRQDPGLGLRLIYFSYDVKMKEKGDIPEGYSVSREKKERFSLILESASTNQTSMYLCASSLYGELFFGEGSRLTVL.

This clonotype was found many times. J is TRBJ1-2 and V is TRBV2; weak D call: TRBD1 (5 bases). CDR3 length equals 9 residues. Germline V gene sequence: CDR1 SNHLY, CDR2 FYNNEI. V was cut by 7 bases and J by 10 bases, with 7 bases left in between. CDR3 loop: CASKGVYTF. CDR3 nucleotide sequence: TGTGCCAGCAAAGGGGTCTACACCTTC.

This clonotype was observed at least ten times. The rearrangement uses TRBV7-2 and TRBJ1-6, with D tentatively TRBD1 (5 bases). CDR1 is SGHTA and CDR2 is FQGNSA in the germline V gene. The V end lost 5 bases, the J end lost 7 bases, and 15 bases lay between the germline ends. The CDR3 is 15 amino acids. The CDR3 nucleotides read TGTGCCAGCAGCCACCTACCAGGGAACAATTCACCCCTCCACTTT. Translated: CASSHLPGNNSPLHF.

Details on this clonotype: This clone may be a read error of a much larger clone one base away. The conserved final phenylalanine or tryptophan is absent from the CDR3, which likely points to a read error. This rearrangement joins TRBV6-1 to TRBJ1-1; D may be TRBD1 (6 bases). The CDR3 consists of 15 residues. CDR1 and CDR2 (germline): MNHNS, SASEGT. The V gene lost 6 bases and the J gene lost 6 bases, with 20 bases spanning the gap. CDR3 coding DNA: TGTGCCAGCAGCGGGCAGAGACAGGTGAGCTCTGAAGCTTTCCTT. Amino acids: CASSGQRQVSSEAFL.

This clonotype has a handful of counts. This sequence joins TRBV18 and TRBJ2-3; 14 bases are a match to TRBD2. Germline V gene lookup returns CDR1 KGHSH and CDR2 LQKENI. Losses at the gene ends were 0 bases for V and 5 bases for J; bases not matched to a gene: 4. The CDR3 is 17 amino acids. CDR3 sequence: CASSPPRTSGRRDTQYF. The CDR3 bases are TGTGCCAGCTCACCACCGAGGACTAGCGGGAGGAGAGATACGCAGTATTTT.

This clonotype came up a few times. V and J are TRBV5-1 and TRBJ1-4, with D possibly TRBD1 on 5 matching bases. CDR1 and CDR2 from the germline V gene are SGHRS and YFSETQ. This CDR3 has 15 residues. Trimming left V 0 bases short and J 3 bases short, with 9 bases between. This CDR3 reads CASSLAGAANEKLFF. The CDR3 DNA follows: TGCGCCAGCAGCTTGGCCGGGGCAGCTAATGAAAAACTGTTTTTT.

This sequence joins TRBV30 and TRBJ2-7; 9 positions agree with TRBD2. From germline, CDR1 is GTSNPN and CDR2 SVGIG (reference sequence). With V trimmed by 3 bases and J by 2 bases, 8 bases remained unmatched. The CDR3 is 15 amino acids. The CDR3 reads CAWSRLSSGTYEQYF. The CDR3, as DNA: TGTGCCTGGAGCCGACTATCTAGCGGGACCTACGAGCAGTACTTC.

This clonotype was counted between two and nine times. The chain uses TRBV18 and TRBJ2-1; 9 nucleotides align to TRBD2. Trimming at V came to 2 bases and at J to 0 bases, leaving 8 bases not matched to a gene. This CDR3 region has 18 residues. Per the germline V gene, CDR1 is KGHSH and CDR2 is LQKENI. Here the CDR3 reads CASSPGLALMSSYNEQFF. The CDR3 DNA follows: TGTGCCAGCTCACCAGGACTAGCGCTGATGAGCTCCTACAATGAGCAGTTCTTC.

Many counts were recorded for this clonotype. V gene TRBV13 combines with J gene TRBJ2-1, with a weak D call TRBD2 (5 bases). Germline values: CDR1 PRHDT, CDR2 FYEKMQ (reference sequence). The CDR3 totals 14 residues. The V and J ends lost 0 bases and 6 bases respectively, with 9 bases between them. The CDR3 DNA reads as TGTGCCAGCAGCTTAGGAAGCGGAGTCAATGAGCAGTTCTTC. This sequence encodes CASSLGSGVNEQFF.

This clonotype was observed many times. The chain is built from TRBV28 and TRBJ2-3, with TRBD1 matching over 9 bases. V lost 1 base, J lost 3 bases, and 8 bases stayed unmatched. This CDR3 has 17 residues. The germline gives CDR1 MDHEN, CDR2 SYDVKM. CDR3 amino acids: CASSLFEGGQGTDTQYF. The CDR3 region has the DNA TGTGCCAGCAGTTTATTCGAAGGGGGACAGGGTACAGATACGCAGTATTTT.

This chain links TRBV11-2 with TRBJ1-1; 7 bases match TRBD1. V trimming: 5 bases; J trimming: 1 base; junction bases outside the gene matches: 22. Germline assignment: CDR1 SGHAT and CDR2 FQNNGV. There are 20 residues in the CDR3. This chain's CDR3 is CASSHKAFHRTGVGNTEAFF. The CDR3 DNA follows: TGTGCCAGCAGCCACAAAGCCTTTCATAGGACAGGAGTGGGGAACACTGAAGCTTTCTTT.

CDR3 sequence: CASSQDYSRSPYNEQFF. The CDR3 bases are TGCGCCAGCAGCCAAGATTACTCCCGCAGCCCCTACAATGAGCAGTTCTTC. The rearrangement joins TRBV4-3 to TRBJ2-1; no firm D call. The V and J ends lost 0 bases and 2 bases respectively, with 14 bases between them. Germline V CDR1 and CDR2: LGHNA, YSLEER. This CDR3 comprises 17 residues.

J is TRBJ2-5 and V is TRBV20-1, with 14 bases fitting TRBD2. CDR3 length: 16 amino acids. V gave up 5 bases and J gave up 4 bases; unmatched junction bases: 9. Germline CDR1 reads DFQATT; CDR2 reads SNEGSKA (reference sequence). Here the CDR3 DNA reads TGCAGTGCTCCCGGGACTAGCGGGAGTATAGCAGAGACCCAGTACTTC. Protein sequence: CSAPGTSGSIAETQYF.

This clonotype was seen once. The chain combines TRBV7-9 with TRBJ2-1, with TRBD2 matching 9 bases. The CDR3 runs 15 residues. CDR1 SEHNR and CDR2 FQNEAQ come from the germline V gene (reference sequence). V lost 4 bases to trimming and J lost 3 bases; unmatched junction nucleotides: 4. The CDR3 sequence is CASSSLAGYYNEQFF. The CDR3 region has the DNA TGTGCCAGCAGCTCTCTAGCGGGATACTACAATGAGCAGTTCTTC.

This clonotype was recorded at least ten times. The gene calls are TRBV7-9 and TRBJ2-6; D remains unclear. Germline CDR1 is SEHNR and CDR2 is FQNEAQ (reference sequence). There are 14 residues in the CDR3. The CDR3 nucleotides read TGTGTCGATGGTGGTTACTCTGGGGCCAACGTCCTGACTTTC. Protein sequence: CVDGGYSGANVLTF.

The chain recombines TRBV6-5 with TRBJ1-2; D call uncertain. This CDR3 spans 12 amino acids. Germline values: CDR1 MNHEY, CDR2 SVGAGI. V lost 7 bases, J lost 3 bases, and 9 bases lay in between. CDR3 in DNA: TGTGCCAGCATTAACTCCGACTATGGCTACACCTTC. Protein: CASINSDYGYTF.

This clonotype was detected ten times or more. This chain connects TRBV12-3 or TRBV12-4 to TRBJ2-1; TRBD2 is a possible D gene (6 bases). The CDR3 runs to 15 residues. Trimming took off 7 bases at V and 6 bases at J, with 19 bases between the two ends. The CDR3 DNA reads TGTGCCAGCACCCCGGGAGACCCCACGGGCAATGAGCAGTTCTTC. Protein product: CASTPGDPTGNEQFF.

The chain uses TRBV2 and TRBJ2-7; maybe TRBD2 (5 bases). The V end lost 6 bases, the J end lost 0 bases, and 9 bases lay between the germline ends. The CDR3 extends over 13 amino acids. The germline V gene has CDR1 SNHLY and CDR2 FYNNEI. Written as DNA, the CDR3 is TGTGCCAGCAGGATGGGGAGCTCCTACGAGCAGTACTTC. It yields the protein CASRMGSSYEQYF.

This clonotype was found a few times. V usage is TRBV28 and J usage is TRBJ2-1, with a possible D match to TRBD1 (8 bases). CDR3 length: 20 amino acids. Germline values: CDR1 MDHEN, CDR2 SYDVKM. V shed 6 bases and J shed 7 bases, with 34 bases lying between them. CDR3 DNA sequence: TGTGCCAGCAGCAACGCAAGGTGGCAGGGGGCGGCGGGAGTGACGAATGAGCAGTTCTTC. Translation gives CASSNARWQGAAGVTNEQFF. Full variable domain (missing parts from reference TRBV28 and TRBJ2-1): DVKVTQSSRYLVKRTGEKVFLECVQDMDHENMFWYRQDPGLGLRLIYFSYDVKMKEKGDIPEGYSVSREKKERFSLILESASTNQTSMYLCASSNARWQGAAGVTNEQFFGPGTRLTVL.

This clonotype was seen repeatedly, ten times or more. The V gene is TRBV20-1, the J gene TRBJ2-5, with D possibly TRBD2 on 7 matching bases. Germline V CDR1 and CDR2: DFQATT, SNEGSKA (reference sequence). V was clipped by 3 bases and J by 4 bases, with 9 bases between them. The length of the CDR3 is 12 residues. Written as DNA, the CDR3 is TGCAGTGCTAGGGGGGGGCGAGAGACCCAGTACTTC. Protein product: CSARGGRETQYF.

The chain has TRBV18 and TRBJ1-1; weak D call: TRBD1 (6 bases). Trimming stripped 2 bases from V and 1 base from J, with 14 bases between. CDR1 and CDR2 (germline): KGHSH, LQKENI. This CDR3 region has 16 residues. The CDR3 nucleotides read TGTGCCAGCTCACCATCGTCCACCAGGGGGAACACTGAAGCTTTCTTT. Translation gives CASSPSSTRGNTEAFF.

This clonotype was detected ten times or more. This chain links TRBV20-1 with TRBJ1-1; D remains unclear. Germline V CDR1 and CDR2: DFQATT, SNEGSKA (reference sequence). Trimming took 6 bases from V and 7 from J, leaving 9 bases between them. This CDR3 comprises 10 residues. The CDR3 loop is CSATGREAFF. CDR3 nucleotides: TGCAGTGCCACCGGACGTGAAGCTTTCTTT.

This clonotype has ten or more counts. This sequence joins TRBV10-3 and TRBJ1-4, with TRBD1 identical over 7 bases. Germline assignment: CDR1 ENHRY and CDR2 SYGVKD. Losses at the gene ends were 3 bases for V and 8 bases for J; bases not matched to a gene: 9. This CDR3 spans 15 amino acids. The DNA for the CDR3 is TGTGCCATCAGTGACCCGACAGGGACGGGAGAAAAACTGTTTTTT. Amino acid sequence: CAISDPTGTGEKLFF.

The genes are TRBV5-1 and TRBJ2-7; D may match TRBD1 or TRBD2 (5 bases each). The CDR3 is 12 residues long. Germline-derived CDR1 and CDR2 are SGHRS and YFSETQ. Trimming took off 2 bases at V and 9 bases at J, with 12 bases between the two ends. The CDR3 reads CASSFKGDGQYF. The CDR3 nucleotides read TGCGCCAGCAGCTTTAAAGGGGACGGGCAGTACTTC.

In its sample, this clonotype was seen once. A single base separates this from a much larger clone, so it may be a read error. Since no conserved phenylalanine or tryptophan closes the CDR3, a read error is the likely cause. The chain employs TRBV7-2 and TRBJ2-3, with D possibly TRBD1 on 7 matching bases. Germline V gene lookup returns CDR1 SGHTA and CDR2 FQGNSA. Deletions cut 5 bases from V and 6 bases from J, with 15 bases between. This CDR3 has 14 residues. The CDR3 loop reads CASSPGGGWDTQYS. CDR3 bases: TGTGCCAGCAGCCCCGGAGGGGGCTGGGATACGCAGTATTCT.